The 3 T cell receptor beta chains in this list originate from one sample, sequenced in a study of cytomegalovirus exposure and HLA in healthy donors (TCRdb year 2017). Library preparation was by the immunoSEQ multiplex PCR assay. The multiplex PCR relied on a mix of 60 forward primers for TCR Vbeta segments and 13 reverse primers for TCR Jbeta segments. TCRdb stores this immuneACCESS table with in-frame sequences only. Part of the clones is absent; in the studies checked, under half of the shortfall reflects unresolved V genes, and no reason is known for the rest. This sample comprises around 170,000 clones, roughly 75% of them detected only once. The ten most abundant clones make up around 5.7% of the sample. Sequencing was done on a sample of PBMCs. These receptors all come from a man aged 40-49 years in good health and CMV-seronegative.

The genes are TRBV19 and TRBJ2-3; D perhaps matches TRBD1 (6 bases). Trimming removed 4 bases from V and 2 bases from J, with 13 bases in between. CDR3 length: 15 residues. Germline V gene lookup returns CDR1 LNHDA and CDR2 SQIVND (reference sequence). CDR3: CASSKLLGATDTQYF. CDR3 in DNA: TGTGCCAGTAGTAAGTTGCTGGGGGCCACAGATACGCAGTATTTT.

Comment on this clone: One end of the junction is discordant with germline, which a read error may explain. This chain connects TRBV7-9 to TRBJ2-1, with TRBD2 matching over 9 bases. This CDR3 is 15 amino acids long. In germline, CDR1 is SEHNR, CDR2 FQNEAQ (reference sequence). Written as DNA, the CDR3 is TGTTCCAGCAGCTTAGTAGCGGGGGTGGGAAATGAGCAGTTCTTC. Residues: CSSSLVAGVGNEQFF.

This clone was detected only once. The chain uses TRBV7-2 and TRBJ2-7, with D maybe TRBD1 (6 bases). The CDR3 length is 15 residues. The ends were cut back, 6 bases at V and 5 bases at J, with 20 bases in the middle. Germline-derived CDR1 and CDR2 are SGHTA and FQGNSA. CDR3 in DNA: TGTGCCAGCAGGGCTGATACAGGGAGAAGGGACGAGCAGTACTTC. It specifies CASRADTGRRDEQYF.